This T cell receptor beta chain was captured by sequencing in a study of immune evolution from preneoplasia to lung adenocarcinoma. Points from the study as a whole: Top clone share appeared to fall from AAH through AIS, MIA, adenocarcinoma. Normal lung had highest clonality; later lesions appeared denser, more diverse.

A remark on this clone: Its cognate antigen is unknown.

Measured with immunoSEQ multiplex PCR; TCRdb has only the in-frame clones, and not every one. The table lists roughly 2,800 clones, roughly 87% of them singletons, with nearly 3.5% in the top ten. The germline V gene encodes CDR1 MGHDK and CDR2 SYGVNS. V was pared by 4 bases and J by 10 bases, with 13 bases of the junction left unmatched. The CDR3 is 15 amino acids. Sequenced sample: FFPE adjacent normal lung tissue. The rearrangement links TRBV25-1 to TRBJ1-1, with 9 nucleotides matching TRBD1. The clonotype was recovered from a person aged 65 to 79 with lung adenocarcinoma. CDR3 DNA: TGTGCCAGCAGTGGGACAGGGGCACTTAGTTTGCGAGCTTTCTTT. This translates into CASSGTGALSLRAFF.